Listed below are T cell receptor beta chains from one sample, sequenced in a study of OX40 agonist ivuxolimab in advanced cancers. The protocol was immunoSEQ multiplex PCR, while the TCRdb copy is restricted to in-frame clones and leaves out a portion. The top ten hold 0.19% of the sample, which has fewer than 100,000 clones, 89% seen once. The sequencing used CD4+ or CD8+ T cells sorted from blood, collected in a trial of the OX40 agonist ivuxolimab. These TCRs come from an adult with an advanced solid tumor such as melanoma, head and neck, liver or kidney cancer. Each CDR3 is given with its conserved first and last residue. Fields, in order: D gene, J gene, V gene, clone size, CDR3 DNA, CDR3 protein. D genes are given only for firm matches. Rows give clone size only sometimes, using once, few, many, or a class for an expanded clone.

TRBD2,TRBJ2-7,TRBV19,NA,TGTGCCAGTAGAAAGGAGGGGAGGGACGAGCAGTACTTC,CASRKEGRDEQYF
TRBD2,TRBJ2-7,TRBV7-6,NA,TGTGCCAGCAGCCTCACTAGCGGGACTCCGGACGAGCAGTACTTC,CASSLTSGTPDEQYF
NA,TRBJ1-2,TRBV29-1,few,TGCAGCGTTGGGTCCTCCTATGGCTACACCTTC,CSVGSSYGYTF
TRBD1,TRBJ1-1,TRBV18,few,TGTGCCAGCAATTTACAGGGGCAGGACACTGAAGCTTTCTTT,CASNLQGQDTEAFF
TRBD1,TRBJ2-5,TRBV11-3,once,TGTGCCAGCAGCGAACACAGGGGGGTAGAGACCCAGTACTTC,CASSEHRGVETQYF
NA,TRBJ2-7,TRBV2,few,TGTGCCAGCAGTGCCGCGAGGAGGGGAACCTACGAGCAGTACTTC,CASSAARRGTYEQYF
TRBD1,TRBJ2-3,TRBV15,NA,TGTGCCACTTCGAACCAGGGACAGGCAGATACGCAGTATTTT,CATSNQGQADTQYF
TRBD1,TRBJ2-3,TRBV5-1,few,TGCGCCAGCAGCTCAGGACAGGGCAGCACAGATACGCAGTATTTT,CASSSGQGSTDTQYF
TRBD1,TRBJ2-5,TRBV2,NA,TGTGCCAGCAATGGACAGGGGTCTCAAGAGACCCAGTACTTC,CASNGQGSQETQYF
NA,TRBJ1-4,TRBV7-9,NA,TGTGCCAGCAGCTTAGTCGCCCTTGGGAGTGAAAAACTGTTTTTT,CASSLVALGSEKLFF
NA,TRBJ1-5,TRBV21-1,NA,TGTGCCAGCAGCAAATTTAACAATCAGCCCCAGCATTTT,CASSKFNNQPQHF
NA,TRBJ2-1,TRBV5-1,NA,TGCGCCAGCAGCACCCGTGGTGGGGGGCGGGATGAGCAGTTCTTC,CASSTRGGGRDEQFF
NA,TRBJ2-7,TRBV5-6,NA,TGTGCCAGCAGCTTGCAAGGGACGTCGACCTACGAGCAGTACTTC,CASSLQGTSTYEQYF
NA,TRBJ1-1,TRBV28,NA,TGTGCCAGCAGTGCGCCGGGACGGACGAACACTGAAGCTTTCTTT,CASSAPGRTNTEAFF
TRBD2,TRBJ2-1,TRBV19,NA,TGTGCCAGTAGTATAGAGTCCGGGACTAGCGGGAGTCAGGGTGAGCAGTTCTTC,CASSIESGTSGSQGEQFF
NA,TRBJ1-1,TRBV29-1,few,TGCAGCGTTGATTACGGGTCACTGAAGGCTTTCTTT,CSVDYGSLKAFF
TRBD1,TRBJ2-1,TRBV19,few,TGTGCCAGTAGATCACTCCGGGACAGGGGATACAATGAGCAGTTCTTC,CASRSLRDRGYNEQFF